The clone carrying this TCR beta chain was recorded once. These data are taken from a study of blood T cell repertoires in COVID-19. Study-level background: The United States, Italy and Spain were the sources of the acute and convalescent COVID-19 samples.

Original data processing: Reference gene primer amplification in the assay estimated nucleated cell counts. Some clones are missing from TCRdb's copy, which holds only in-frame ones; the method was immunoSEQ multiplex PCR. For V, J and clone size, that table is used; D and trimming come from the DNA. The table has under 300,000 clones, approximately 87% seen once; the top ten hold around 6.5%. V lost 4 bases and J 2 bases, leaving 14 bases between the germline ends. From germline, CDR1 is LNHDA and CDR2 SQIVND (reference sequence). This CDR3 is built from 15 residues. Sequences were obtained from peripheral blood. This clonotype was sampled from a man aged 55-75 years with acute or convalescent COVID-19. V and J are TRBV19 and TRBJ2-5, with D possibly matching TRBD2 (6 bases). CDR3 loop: CASSRGGTAQETQYF. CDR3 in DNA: TGTGCCAGTAGTAGAGGCGGGACGGCACAAGAGACCCAGTACTTC.